This T cell receptor beta chain stems from a study of T cell changes during pregnancy in multiple sclerosis. Profiling relied on immunoSEQ multiplex PCR, and the TCRdb table lists in-frame clones only, not all of them. This table has about 130,000 clones, about 95% appearing once. This CDR3 is 14 amino acids long. The germline V gene encodes CDR1 SEHNR and CDR2 FQNEAQ (reference sequence). The germline V and J ends were trimmed by 4 bases and 3 bases, with 13 bases remaining between them. The chain recombines TRBV7-9 with TRBJ2-7; possible D gene TRBD2, 5 bases. The source is a female donor with multiple sclerosis, enrolled in a pregnancy study. This specimen consisted of peripheral blood, obtained after pregnancy. The CDR3 here is CASSYTGVDYEQYF. The DNA of the CDR3 is TGTGCCAGCAGCTATACCGGGGTAGACTACGAGCAGTACTTC.